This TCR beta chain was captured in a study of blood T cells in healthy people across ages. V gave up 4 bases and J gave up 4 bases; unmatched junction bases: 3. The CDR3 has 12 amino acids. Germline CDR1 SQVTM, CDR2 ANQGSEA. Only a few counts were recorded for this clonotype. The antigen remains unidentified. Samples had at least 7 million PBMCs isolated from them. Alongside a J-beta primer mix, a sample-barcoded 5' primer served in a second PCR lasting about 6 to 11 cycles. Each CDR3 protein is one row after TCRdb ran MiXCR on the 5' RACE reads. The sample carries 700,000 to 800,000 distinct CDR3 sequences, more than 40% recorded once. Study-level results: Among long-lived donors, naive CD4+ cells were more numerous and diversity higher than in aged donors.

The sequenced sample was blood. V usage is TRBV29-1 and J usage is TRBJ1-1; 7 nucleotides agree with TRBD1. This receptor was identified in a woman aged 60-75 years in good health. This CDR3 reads CSVGAGGTEAFF. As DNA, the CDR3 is TGCAGCGTTGGGGCAGGGGGCACTGAAGCTTTCTTT.